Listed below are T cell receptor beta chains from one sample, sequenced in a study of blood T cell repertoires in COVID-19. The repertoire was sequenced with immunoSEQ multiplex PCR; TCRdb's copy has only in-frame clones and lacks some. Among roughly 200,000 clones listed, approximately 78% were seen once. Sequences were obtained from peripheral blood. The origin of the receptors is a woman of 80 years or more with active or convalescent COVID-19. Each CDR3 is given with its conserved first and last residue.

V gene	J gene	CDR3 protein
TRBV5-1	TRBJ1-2	CASSFRTGANYGYTF
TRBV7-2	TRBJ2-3	CASSPGLAGSLGTDTQYF
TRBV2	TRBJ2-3	CASSDLAGGPFTDTQYF
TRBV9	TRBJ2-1	CASSARDRTYNEQFF
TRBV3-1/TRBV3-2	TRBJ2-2	CASRRGTGPGELFF
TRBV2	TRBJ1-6	CATTQGPYNSPLHF
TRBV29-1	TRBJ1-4	CSAGGAAGEKLFF
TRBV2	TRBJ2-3	CASSVGGGGTDTQYF
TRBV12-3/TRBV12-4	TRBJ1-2	CASSLSGNYGYTF
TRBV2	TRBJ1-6	CASTRDRDNSPLHF
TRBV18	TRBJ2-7	CASSASSYEQYF
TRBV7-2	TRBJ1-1	CASSRKGGTEAFF
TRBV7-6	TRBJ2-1	CASSRGGLHYNEQFF
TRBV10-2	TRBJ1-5	CASTNRASNQPQHF
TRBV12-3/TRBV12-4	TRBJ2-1	CASRGTGGGEQFF
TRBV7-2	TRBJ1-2	CASSLGQGQTYGYTF
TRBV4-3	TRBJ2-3	CASSQNGPGLAGGHTQYF
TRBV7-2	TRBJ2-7	CASSSVVPGGYEQYF
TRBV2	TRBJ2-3	CASSALGVGGADTQYF
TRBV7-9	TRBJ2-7	CASSRQLSYEQYF
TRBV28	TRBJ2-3	CASTGTVTDTQYF
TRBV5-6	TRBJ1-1	CASSSLSGNTEAFF
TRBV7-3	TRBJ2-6	CASSADYTEGSVLTF
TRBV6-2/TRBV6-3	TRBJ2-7	CASSYGSRGRYEQYF
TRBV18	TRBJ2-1	CASSPAAGGIYNEQFF
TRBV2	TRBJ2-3	CASSQRLISLPDTQYF
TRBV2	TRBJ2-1	CASSGRRGSYNEQFF
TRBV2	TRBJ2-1	CASSETSGAKIF
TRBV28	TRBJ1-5	CASSYTTGAEQPQHF
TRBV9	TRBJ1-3	CASSTPTGNGNTIYF
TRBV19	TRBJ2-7	CASSAYRDRAPEQYF
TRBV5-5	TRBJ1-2	CASSTSGTGSAGYGYTF
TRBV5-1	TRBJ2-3	CASSLGTSGGPTDTQYF
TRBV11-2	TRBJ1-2	CASSLDRMWPGWDYGYTF
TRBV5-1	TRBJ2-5	CASSLVPGQETQYF
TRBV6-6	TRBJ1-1	CASSYSGSGEAFF
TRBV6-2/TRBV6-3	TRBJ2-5	CASNPRGETQYF
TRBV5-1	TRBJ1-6	CASSLGKVGSPLHF